A selection of T cell receptor beta chains follows, all from one sample in a study of shared clonotypes between healthy human individuals. Some clones are missing from TCRdb's copy, which holds only in-frame ones; the method was immunoSEQ multiplex PCR. The sample consists of about 2.4 million clones, roughly nine tenths of them appearing once. Sequencing input: naive CD4+ T cells sorted from blood. The receptor set was obtained from a man aged 18 to 30 in good health. Both conserved end residues are part of each CDR3. D genes are given only for firm matches. Expanded clones get a size class; other rows say once, few or many, or leave the size out.

j_call: TRBJ2-6
d_call: TRBD2
v_call: TRBV7-2
clone_size: -
cdr3_nt: TGTGCCAGCAGCTCGGTGGGACTAGCGGGAGGCGGTGGGGCCAACGTCCTGACTTTC
cdr3_aa: CASSSVGLAGGGGANVLTF

j_call: TRBJ1-2
d_call: -
v_call: TRBV5-1
clone_size: -
cdr3_nt: TGCGCCACCTCCCGGGATAACTATGGCTACACCTTC
cdr3_aa: CATSRDNYGYTF

j_call: TRBJ1-2
d_call: -
v_call: TRBV29-1
clone_size: -
cdr3_nt: TGCAGCGTTGATCTGACGGCGGAATATGGCTACACCTTC
cdr3_aa: CSVDLTAEYGYTF

j_call: TRBJ2-7
d_call: -
v_call: TRBV10-1
clone_size: few
cdr3_nt: TGCGCCAGCAGTGAGTCAAGGGATCCCTCCTACGAGCAGTACTTC
cdr3_aa: CASSESRDPSYEQYF

j_call: TRBJ2-2
d_call: -
v_call: TRBV29-1
clone_size: -
cdr3_nt: TGCAGCGTTGAAAGTGGTCAGGGAACCGGGGAGCTGTTTTTT
cdr3_aa: CSVESGQGTGELFF

j_call: TRBJ1-6
d_call: -
v_call: TRBV6-5
clone_size: few
cdr3_nt: TGTGCCAGCAGGGGTGAGTGGAGCTATAATTCACCCCTCCACTTT
cdr3_aa: CASRGEWSYNSPLHF

j_call: TRBJ2-7
d_call: -
v_call: TRBV19
clone_size: -
cdr3_nt: TGTGCCAGTAGTACGCAGGGTTCCTACGAGCAGTACTTC
cdr3_aa: CASSTQGSYEQYF

j_call: TRBJ2-1
d_call: -
v_call: TRBV30
clone_size: -
cdr3_nt: TGTGCCTGGAGTGATAGGGACGAGCAGTTCTTC
cdr3_aa: CAWSDRDEQFF

j_call: TRBJ2-7
d_call: TRBD1
v_call: TRBV6-1
clone_size: once
cdr3_nt: TGTGCCAGCAGTGTAGGACCCGGACAGGCCGTCTACGAGCAGTACTTC
cdr3_aa: CASSVGPGQAVYEQYF

j_call: TRBJ2-3
d_call: -
v_call: TRBV5-1
clone_size: -
cdr3_nt: TGCGCCAGCAGCTTGTCCGGGGGCCGAACAGATACGCAGTATTTT
cdr3_aa: CASSLSGGRTDTQYF

j_call: TRBJ2-5
d_call: -
v_call: TRBV6-5
clone_size: -
cdr3_nt: TGTGCCAGCAGCCAGCGGGTACAAGAGACCCAGTACTTC
cdr3_aa: CASSQRVQETQYF

j_call: TRBJ2-5
d_call: TRBD2
v_call: TRBV7-2
clone_size: -
cdr3_nt: TGTGCCAGCAGCTTATTAATCGCGCTAGCGGGGACCCAAGAGACCCAGTACTTC
cdr3_aa: CASSLLIALAGTQETQYF

j_call: TRBJ2-1
d_call: -
v_call: TRBV18
clone_size: -
cdr3_nt: TGTGCCAGCTCACTTGCAAGCGATCCGTACAATGAGCAGTTCTTC
cdr3_aa: CASSLASDPYNEQFF

j_call: TRBJ1-2
d_call: -
v_call: TRBV10-3
clone_size: -
cdr3_nt: TGTGCCACCCGCCTGGGGGCGGATGGCTACACCTTC
cdr3_aa: CATRLGADGYTF

j_call: TRBJ1-1
d_call: -
v_call: TRBV7-9
clone_size: -
cdr3_nt: TGTGCCAGCAGCTTAGTAGGGGGTTTGAGTGAAGCTTTCTTT
cdr3_aa: CASSLVGGLSEAFF

j_call: TRBJ2-6
d_call: -
v_call: TRBV7-2
clone_size: -
cdr3_nt: TGTGCCAGCAGCTTCCCCTCGTCTGGGGCCAACGTCCTGACTTTC
cdr3_aa: CASSFPSSGANVLTF

j_call: TRBJ1-1
d_call: -
v_call: TRBV6-4
clone_size: -
cdr3_nt: TGTGCCAGCAGGGGAGGGTTGGGGAACACTGAAGCTTTCTTT
cdr3_aa: CASRGGLGNTEAFF

j_call: TRBJ2-2
d_call: -
v_call: TRBV28
clone_size: -
cdr3_nt: TGTGCCAGCATGTTAACCCAGGGGAACACCGGGGAGCTGTTTTTT
cdr3_aa: CASMLTQGNTGELFF

j_call: TRBJ2-3
d_call: -
v_call: TRBV5-1
clone_size: -
cdr3_nt: TGCGCCAGCAGCTTGGGGGGACTGAGCACAGATACGCAGTATTTT
cdr3_aa: CASSLGGLSTDTQYF

j_call: TRBJ1-4
d_call: -
v_call: TRBV18
clone_size: -
cdr3_nt: TGTGCCAGCTCACCCCAGCAGGGCGAAAAACTGTTTTTT
cdr3_aa: CASSPQQGEKLFF

j_call: TRBJ2-5
d_call: -
v_call: TRBV7-3
clone_size: once
cdr3_nt: TGTGCCAGCAGCAAAGGGGTGGAAGAGACCCAGTACTTC
cdr3_aa: CASSKGVEETQYF

j_call: TRBJ2-2
d_call: -
v_call: TRBV11-2
clone_size: once
cdr3_nt: TGTGCCAGCAGCCCCGGTAGGGAGCTGTTTTTT
cdr3_aa: CASSPGRELFF

j_call: TRBJ2-7
d_call: TRBD1
v_call: TRBV10-3
clone_size: -
cdr3_nt: TGTGCCATCAAGGGACAGGGATTTTCTTACGAGCAGTACTTC
cdr3_aa: CAIKGQGFSYEQYF